These 15 T cell receptor beta chains were sequenced from one sample in a study of metastatic and nonmetastatic thyroid tumors. Using MiXCR, TCRdb reanalyzed the PCR reads. This table has roughly 71,000 clones, less than 20% appearing once. Thyroid surgery was performed in patients who had received no treatment beforehand. The sequencing input was blood. The origin of the receptors is a female donor with papillary thyroid cancer or a benign thyroid nodule (not recorded which). Some clones in this sample may be carry-over from other donors' samples.

There are many counts of this clone. This chain links TRBV27 with TRBJ2-3; tentative D call: TRBD1 (5 bases). In germline, CDR1 is MNHEY, CDR2 SMNVEV (reference sequence). The length of the CDR3 is 16 residues. V lost 3 bases, J lost 0 bases, and 13 bases lay in between. The CDR3 DNA sequence: TGTGCCAGCAGTTTCCTCCGCCAGGGAAGCACAGATACGCAGTATTTT. Encoded protein: CASSFLRQGSTDTQYF.

The gene calls are TRBV11-2 and TRBJ1-5; 10 bases map to TRBD1. Germline V gene data show CDR1 as SGHAT and CDR2 as FQNNGV. The CDR3 has 17 amino acids. V shed 5 bases, J shed 0 bases, and the junction held 7 bases outside the gene matches. The CDR3 is CASSPGTGDNSNQPQHF. The CDR3 DNA is TGTGCCAGCAGCCCCGGGACAGGGGATAATAGCAATCAGCCCCAGCATTTT.

This clone was seen repeatedly, ten times or more. CDR3: CASSLIQGSGSPLHF. In DNA form, the CDR3 reads TGTGCCAGCAGTTTAATTCAGGGGTCAGGTTCACCCCTCCACTTT. The rearrangement links TRBV28 to TRBJ1-6; weak D call: TRBD1 (6 bases). The CDR3 extends over 15 amino acids. The germline V and J ends were trimmed by 2 bases and 9 bases, with 14 bases remaining between them. The germline V gene has CDR1 MDHEN and CDR2 SYDVKM.

This clone was counted between two and nine times. V gene TRBV27 combines with J gene TRBJ2-1; a possible D gene is TRBD1 (5 bases). Germline V gene lookup returns CDR1 MNHEY and CDR2 SMNVEV (reference sequence). The CDR3 contains 15 residues. Trimming took 2 bases from V and 9 from J, leaving 17 bases between them. The CDR3 here is CASSLTGPFFGEQFF. The DNA of the CDR3 is TGTGCCAGCAGTTTAACAGGACCATTTTTCGGTGAGCAGTTCTTC.

The count of this clone is one. This chain joins TRBV18 and TRBJ2-7; weak D call: TRBD1 (5 bases). Germline-derived CDR1 and CDR2 are KGHSH and LQKENI. V shed 1 base and J shed 2 bases, with 15 bases lying between them. CDR3 size: 16 residues. The CDR3 DNA follows: TGTGCCAGCTCACCACAAAGGGGTAGGGGTACCTACGAGCAGTACTTC. Its translation: CASSPQRGRGTYEQYF.

A note on this clone: One junction end disagrees with the germline gene, perhaps due to a read error. The chain combines TRBV6-6 with TRBJ2-1; unclear D gene. Germline values: CDR1 MNHNY, CDR2 SVGAGI (reference sequence). This CDR3 has 17 amino acids. The CDR3 coding sequence is TGTGCCAGCAGTTACTCCGGCCCCGGGTGGATATACAATGAGCAATTCTTC. Residues: CASSYSGPGWIYNEQFF.

This clone has a count of ten or more. The chain uses TRBV7-9 and TRBJ1-2; possible D gene TRBD1, 5 bases. CDR1 is SEHNR and CDR2 is FQNEAQ in the germline V gene (reference sequence). V gave up 1 base and J gave up 4 bases, with 16 bases separating them. This CDR3 has 16 amino acids. As DNA, the CDR3 is TGTGCCAGCAGCTTAGGGTCGGGGACGGGGGGCTATGGCTACACCTTC. Residues: CASSLGSGTGGYGYTF.

This clone was recorded at least ten times. CDR3 DNA: TGTGCCAGCAGCTTGGGGAACTCCTACGAGCAGTACTTC. Amino acid sequence: CASSLGNSYEQYF. This rearrangement joins TRBV7-9 to TRBJ2-7; D ambiguous. The CDR3 contains 13 residues. Trimming pared 3 bases from V and 0 bases from J, leaving 6 bases between. Germline V gene data show CDR1 as SEHNR and CDR2 as FQNEAQ (reference sequence).

The table lists this clone with many counts. The chain employs TRBV29-1 and TRBJ2-7; D unresolved. V was shortened by 3 bases and J by 1 base, with 4 bases between the two germline ends. Germline-derived CDR1 and CDR2 are SQVTM and ANQGSEA. This CDR3 has 11 amino acids. CDR3 bases: TGCAGCGTTGAGGTTTCCTACGAGCAGTACTTC. Protein product: CSVEVSYEQYF.

On this clone: A read error may explain this, as a much larger clone is one base away. The rearrangement joins TRBV20-1 to TRBJ1-1, with D uncertain. Germline CDR1 and CDR2: DFQATT and SNEGSKA (reference sequence). The CDR3 spans 12 residues. V gave up 3 bases and J gave up 4 bases, with 9 bases separating them. CDR3 residues: CSARLFGTEAFF. The DNA for the CDR3 is TGCAGTGCTAGGCTATTCGGCACTGAAGCTTTCTTT.

The chain is built from TRBV9 and TRBJ1-6, with 9 bases fitting TRBD1. The CDR3 is 14 amino acids. With V trimmed by 2 bases and J by 7 bases, 1 base remained unmatched. The germline CDR1 and CDR2 sequences are SGDLS and YYNGEE. Here the CDR3 DNA reads TGTGCCAGCAGCGTGGGGACAGGGAATTCACCCCTCCACTTT. Its protein product is CASSVGTGNSPLHF.

This clone was picked up many times. The chain combines TRBV5-1 with TRBJ2-5, with D possibly TRBD1 on 5 matching bases. Germline CDR1 SGHRS, CDR2 YFSETQ. This CDR3 has 13 amino acids. V was pared by 0 bases and J by 4 bases, with 7 bases between. CDR3 nucleotides: TGCGCCAGCAGCTTGGGGGGCGCAGAGACCCAGTACTTC. This gives the protein CASSLGGAETQYF.

This clone has only a few counts. The CDR3: CASSLRLAGTVHNEQFF. The CDR3 nucleotides are TGTGCCAGCAGCCTAAGACTAGCGGGGACGGTCCACAATGAGCAGTTCTTC. The chain joins TRBV11-2 to TRBJ2-1; TRBD2 aligns across 11 bases. After removal of 5 bases from V and 5 bases from J, the junction contained 11 bases not matched to a gene. The CDR3 consists of 17 residues. In germline, CDR1 is SGHAT, CDR2 FQNNGV.

This clone showed up many times. The gene calls are TRBV6-1 and TRBJ2-7, with 11 bases identical to TRBD2. The CDR3 totals 14 residues. The V gene end was trimmed by 3 bases and the J gene end by 3 bases; junction bases not matched to a gene: 1. In germline, CDR1 is MNHNS, CDR2 SASEGT. The CDR3 is CASSEGLAVYEQYF. CDR3 sequence (DNA): TGTGCCAGCAGTGAGGGACTAGCGGTCTACGAGCAGTACTTC.

This clone was seen at least ten times. The rearrangement uses TRBV24-1 and TRBJ1-2; D is possibly TRBD1 (6 bases). Germline V gene data show CDR1 as KGHDR and CDR2 as SFDVKD. The CDR3 is 13 residues long. V gave up 4 bases and J gave up 4 bases, with 9 bases separating them. The CDR3 sequence: CATSEPDSYGYTF. The CDR3 DNA reads TGTGCCACCAGTGAACCGGACAGCTATGGCTACACCTTC.